This T cell receptor (beta chain) derives from a study of cytomegalovirus exposure and HLA in healthy donors. The primer mix had 60 Vbeta and 13 Jbeta primers. Authors' methods: Later, an analysis found about 80 million unique TCR beta chains, and about 10 million of these were shared. Here immunoSEQ multiplex PCR was the method, and the copy in TCRdb shows in-frame clones only, minus some. Clone size and V and J calls were adopted from that table, with D and trimming inferred from the DNA. The table includes fewer than 150,000 clones, about 74% detected once. Findings and limits, study-wide: Researchers counted about 150 TCR beta chains as cytomegalovirus-associated. Follow-up analysis found HLA locus-dependent TCR association rates, highest for DRB1 and lowest for HLA-C.

Note on this clone: Its antigen is still unknown.

The germline V and J ends were trimmed by 5 bases and 1 base, with 5 bases remaining between them. The germline V gene has CDR1 LNHNV and CDR2 YYDKDF (reference sequence). The CDR3 is made up of 13 amino acids. The sample taken for sequencing was PBMCs. The clonotype comes from a woman aged 40 to 50 in good health and CMV-seropositive. The chain links TRBV15 to TRBJ2-2; D gene uncertain. CDR3 loop: CATSGRNTGELFF. In DNA form, the CDR3 reads TGTGCCACCAGCGGGCGGAACACCGGGGAGCTGTTTTTT.